The sequence of this T cell receptor (beta chain) was determined in a study of blood T cell repertoires in COVID-19. Study overall: T cells, B-cell-depleted T cells, or PBMCs supplied cDNA or gDNA.

This clone was recorded once. In the source study's methods: Reference gene primer amplification gave estimated nucleated cell counts. The data were produced by immunoSEQ multiplex PCR, yet TCRdb's version contains in-frame clones alone and is incomplete. For V, J and clone size, that table is used; D and trimming come from the DNA. The sample consists of under 200,000 clones, about 86% of them appearing once. V dropped 0 bases and J dropped 6 bases, with 14 bases sitting between them. CDR3 length: 15 amino acids. Germline CDR1 reads SGDLS; CDR2 reads YYNGEE. The receptor comes from a woman aged 80 or older in a cohort sampled during active or convalescent COVID-19. The sample was peripheral blood. This chain connects TRBV9 to TRBJ2-3, with D tentatively TRBD2 (6 bases). This CDR3 is CASSVAQLAADTQYF. CDR3 coding DNA: TGTGCCAGCAGCGTAGCTCAACTAGCTGCGGATACGCAGTATTTT.